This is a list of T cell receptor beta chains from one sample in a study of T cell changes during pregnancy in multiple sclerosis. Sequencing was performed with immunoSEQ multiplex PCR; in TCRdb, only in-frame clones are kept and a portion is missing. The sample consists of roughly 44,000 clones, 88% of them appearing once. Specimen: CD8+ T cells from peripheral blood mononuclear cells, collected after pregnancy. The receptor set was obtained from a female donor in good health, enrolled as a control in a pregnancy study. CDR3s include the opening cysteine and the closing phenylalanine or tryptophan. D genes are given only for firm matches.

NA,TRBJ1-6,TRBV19,CASTGEMGPGLFYNSPLHF,TGTGCCAGTACGGGCGAGATGGGGCCCGGGCTTTTCTATAATTCACCCCTCCACTTT
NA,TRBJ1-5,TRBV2,CASSGSSVSNQPQHF,TGTGCCAGCAGTGGCAGTTCTGTAAGCAATCAGCCCCAGCATTTT
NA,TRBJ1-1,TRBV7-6,CASSPRQNTEAFF,TGTGCCAGCAGCCCGAGACAGAACACTGAAGCTTTCTTT
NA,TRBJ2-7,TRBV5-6,CASSPPGGFSYEQYF,TGTGCCAGCAGCCCCCCCGGGGGATTCTCCTACGAGCAGTACTTC
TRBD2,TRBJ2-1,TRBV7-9,CASSSDRSGTSGGADEQFF,TGTGCCAGCAGCTCAGACCGGAGCGGGACTAGCGGGGGGGCCGATGAGCAGTTCTTC
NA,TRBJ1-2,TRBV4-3,CASSQSGTSYGYTF,TGCGCCAGCAGCCAGTCCGGGACATCCTATGGCTACACCTTC
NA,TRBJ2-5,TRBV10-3,CAISEPVEYQETQYF,TGTGCCATCAGTGAGCCGGTTGAGTACCAAGAGACCCAGTACTTC
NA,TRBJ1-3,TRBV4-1,CASSRDRTSGNTIYF,TGCGCCAGCAGTCGAGACAGGACCTCTGGAAACACCATATATTTT
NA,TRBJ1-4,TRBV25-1,CASSEQGKEKLFF,TGTGCCAGCAGTGAACAGGGGAAGGAAAAACTGTTTTTT
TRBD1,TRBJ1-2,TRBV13,CASSLGQQRTGGRYGYTF,TGTGCCAGCAGCTTAGGCCAACAGCGGACAGGGGGCCGGTATGGCTACACCTTC
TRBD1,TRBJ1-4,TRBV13,CASSLGTGVEKLFF,TGTGCCAGCAGCTTAGGGACAGGGGTTGAAAAACTGTTTTTT
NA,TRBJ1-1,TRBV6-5,CASSYEIATEAFF,TGTGCCAGCAGTTACGAGATAGCCACTGAAGCTTTCTTT
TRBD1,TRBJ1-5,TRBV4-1,CASSPVPGQVRPQHF,TGCGCCAGCAGCCCCGTCCCGGGACAGGTTCGGCCCCAGCATTTT
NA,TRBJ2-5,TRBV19,CASSSGDIVQETQYF,TGTGCCAGTAGTTCGGGGGATATCGTCCAAGAGACCCAGTACTTC
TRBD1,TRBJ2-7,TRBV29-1,CSVEAGTGGEQYF,TGCAGCGTTGAGGCCGGGACAGGGGGCGAGCAGTACTTC
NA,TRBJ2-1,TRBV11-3,CASSFYLDGDNEQFF,TGTGCCAGCAGCTTTTACCTAGACGGAGACAATGAGCAGTTCTTC